One TCR beta chain is described in this entry. The sample is drawn from a study of CD8 T cells in Susac syndrome. Study overall: Patients with Susac syndrome were therapy-naive, treated with corticosteroids, or treated with intravenous immunoglobulin alone when blood was collected.

Random hexamers were used to reverse transcribe the RNA input (roughly 0.5 to 1 ug). Each CDR3 protein gets one entry after TCRdb re-called the immunoSEQ multiplex PCR reads with MiXCR. The sample yields about 180,000 distinct CDR3 sequences, over 90% seen once. CDR1 and CDR2 (germline): LGHNA, YSLEER. V gave up 3 bases and J gave up 7 bases, with 15 bases separating them. CDR3 length: 14 residues. It was negative isolation that provided the CD8+ and CD4+ T cells, whereas TEMRA cells were enriched by FACS. The gene calls are TRBV4-3 and TRBJ1-2, with D hard to call. Sequences were obtained from CD4+ T cells from PBMCs. This sequence originates from a human donor with Susac syndrome. The CDR3 region has the DNA TGCGCCAGCAGCCAGTTATTTGTGTCGGGTGGCTACACCTTC. Translated: CASSQLFVSGGYTF.